Below are 17 T cell receptor beta chains sequenced from a single sample in a study of cytomegalovirus exposure and HLA in healthy donors. PCR amplification relied on 60 Vbeta primers (plus 13 Jbeta primers). The table came from immunoSEQ multiplex PCR; TCRdb's copy has only in-frame clones and leaves some out. This table holds 110,000 to 150,000 clones, 60% to 80% found once. The sample consisted of PBMCs. These receptors were taken from a woman in her 30s in good health and CMV-seronegative.

This clone came up a few times. The chain has TRBV7-2 and TRBJ1-5, with a weak D call TRBD1 (5 bases). The CDR3 runs 17 residues. Germline V gives CDR1 SGHTA, CDR2 FQGNSA. V dropped 0 bases and J dropped 3 bases, with 15 bases sitting between them. CDR3 loop: CASSLAQTRGPNQPQHF. The CDR3 coding sequence is TGTGCCAGCAGCTTAGCTCAAACAAGGGGCCCCAATCAGCCCCAGCATTTT.

This chain joins TRBV28 and TRBJ1-2; 8 positions agree with TRBD1. With V trimmed by 3 bases and J by 3 bases, 3 bases remained unmatched. The CDR3 has 14 amino acids. CDR1 and CDR2 from the germline V gene are MDHEN and SYDVKM. CDR3 loop: CASSLTGVHYGYTF. CDR3 in DNA: TGTGCCAGCAGTTTGACAGGGGTGCACTATGGCTACACCTTC.

The rearrangement uses TRBV29-1 and TRBJ1-1; D gene uncertain. The CDR3 contains 14 residues. Trimming removed 7 bases at V and 3 bases at J, with 18 bases between. Germline values: CDR1 SQVTM, CDR2 ANQGSEA. The CDR3 here is CSGMSGRSYTEAFF. In nucleotides, the CDR3 is TGCAGCGGGATGTCCGGGAGATCTTACACTGAAGCTTTCTTT.

This chain uses TRBV7-3 with TRBJ2-2; TRBD1 matches at 7 bases. The ends lost 3 bases at V and 4 bases at J; junction bases unmatched: 5. The CDR3 loop spans 15 amino acids. Germline V gene data show CDR1 as SGHTA and CDR2 as FQGTGA. In DNA, the CDR3 is TGTGCCAGCAGCTTCGATAGGGGGCTCACCGGGGAGCTGTTTTTT. Protein: CASSFDRGLTGELFF. The full variable domain, rest sourced from reference TRBV7-3 and TRBJ2-2, is GAGVSQTPSNKVTEKGKYVELRCDPISGHTALYWYRQSLGQGPEFLIYFQGTGAADDSGLPNDRFFAVRPEGSVSTLKIQRTERGDSAVYLCASSFDRGLTGELFFGEGSRLTVL.

The count of this clone is one. This sequence joins TRBV21-1 and TRBJ1-4; the table names TRBD1, a call not compared with the DNA. TRBV21-1 has pseudogene status. The CDR3 runs 20 residues. This CDR3 is CASSKPLLGDRGGTNEKLFF. Written as DNA, the CDR3 is TGTGCCAGCAGCAAACCTCTCTTGGGGGACAGGGGAGGAACTAATGAAAAACTGTTTTTT.

V gene TRBV13 combines with J gene TRBJ1-5; TRBD1 aligns across 8 bases. J lost 1 base, V lost 5 bases, and 4 bases had no gene match. Germline V gives CDR1 PRHDT, CDR2 FYEKMQ (reference sequence). CDR3 size: 15 residues. The CDR3 region is CASSPDRESNQPQHF. The CDR3 DNA follows: TGTGCCAGCAGCCCGGACAGGGAGAGCAATCAGCCCCAGCATTTT.

The rearrangement joins TRBV9 to TRBJ2-3; no clear D. The CDR3 loop spans 16 amino acids. Trimming removed 4 bases at V and 3 bases at J, with 18 bases between. From germline, CDR1 is SGDLS and CDR2 YYNGEE. CDR3 DNA: TGTGCCAGCAGCTCCAGAGGCGGTGCCGGGACAGATACGCAGTATTTT. This sequence encodes CASSSRGGAGTDTQYF.

J is TRBJ2-3 and V is TRBV2, with 13 bases that match TRBD2. In germline, CDR1 is SNHLY, CDR2 FYNNEI. The J segment lost 2 bases and the V segment lost 3 bases, leaving 8 bases of the junction unmatched. CDR3 size: 18 residues. The CDR3 DNA is TGTGCCAGCAGTGATCCCTCTACTAGCGGGGGGGCCACAGATACGCAGTATTTT. Residues: CASSDPSTSGGATDTQYF.

This clone was detected only once. The rearrangement uses TRBV4-2 and TRBJ1-5, with TRBD1 identical over 7 bases. V was pared by 1 base and J by 5 bases, with 8 bases of the junction left unmatched. This CDR3 spans 16 amino acids. Per the germline V gene, CDR1 is LGHNA and CDR2 is YNFKEQ. The CDR3 nucleotides read TGTGCCAGCAGCCAAGTGGTCGGCACAGGGGATCAGCCCCAGCATTTT. It yields the protein CASSQVVGTGDQPQHF.

The V call is TRBV19, the J call TRBJ1-5; 7 bases fit TRBD1. The J segment lost 0 bases and the V segment lost 4 bases, leaving 6 bases of the junction unmatched. Germline CDR1 LNHDA, CDR2 SQIVND (reference sequence). This CDR3 comprises 16 residues. CDR3 in amino acids: CASSRDRLYSNQPQHF. The DNA of the CDR3 is TGTGCCAGTAGTAGGGACAGACTCTATAGCAATCAGCCCCAGCATTTT.

The V call is TRBV5-6, the J call TRBJ2-3, with 7 positions matching TRBD1. Germline-derived CDR1 and CDR2 are SGHDT and YYEEEE. Trimming removed 3 bases from V and 1 base from J; junction bases left unmatched: 8. The CDR3 loop spans 16 amino acids. The CDR3 protein is CASSSAGGRGTDTQYF. Here the CDR3 DNA reads TGTGCCAGCAGCTCCGCAGGGGGAAGAGGCACAGATACGCAGTATTTT.

Only a few counts were recorded for this clone. The gene calls are TRBV19 and TRBJ1-2; maybe TRBD1 (6 bases). This CDR3 spans 15 amino acids. Germline values: CDR1 LNHDA, CDR2 SQIVND (reference sequence). V gave up 2 bases and J gave up 4 bases, with 14 bases separating them. The CDR3 sequence: CASSIRTGILYGYTF. In DNA, the CDR3 is TGTGCCAGTAGTATACGAACAGGGATTCTCTATGGCTACACCTTC. Variable domain in full (rest from reference TRBV19 and TRBJ1-2): DGGITQSPKYLFRKEGQNVTLSCEQNLNHDAMYWYRQDPGQGLRLIYYSQIVNDFQKGDIAEGYSVSREKKESFPLTVTSAQKNPTAFYLCASSIRTGILYGYTFGSGTRLTVV.

The chain recombines TRBV5-1 with TRBJ2-5, with D possibly matching TRBD2 (5 bases). The CDR3 sequence is 15 residues long. The V end lost 0 bases, the J end lost 5 bases, and 14 bases lay between the germline ends. Germline CDR1 SGHRS, CDR2 YFSETQ. DNA for the CDR3: TGCGCCAGCAGCTTGGGGGCGGAGCGGAGGGAGACCCAGTACTTC. Translating it yields CASSLGAERRETQYF. The variable domain in full, completed from reference TRBV5-1 and TRBJ2-5, reads KAGVTQTPRYLIKTRGQQVTLSCSPISGHRSVSWYQQTPGQGLQFLFEYFSETQRNKGNFPGRFSGRQFSNSRSEMNVSTLELGDSALYLCASSLGAERRETQYFGPGTRLLVL.

The chain has TRBV4-2 and TRBJ1-2, with 10 bases that match TRBD1. V gave up 2 bases and J gave up 4 bases; unmatched junction bases: 10. The CDR3 totals 17 residues. The germline CDR1 and CDR2 sequences are LGHNA and YNFKEQ. DNA for the CDR3: TGTGCCAGCAGCCAACCCGGGACAGGGGCGGGCTCCTATGGCTACACCTTC. This codes for CASSQPGTGAGSYGYTF.

The chain carries TRBV10-1 and TRBJ1-2, with 8 bases matching TRBD1. This CDR3 region has 13 residues. The germline V gene has CDR1 WNHNN and CDR2 SYGVQD (reference sequence). After removal of 5 bases from V and 4 bases from J, the junction contained 3 bases not matched to a gene. CDR3 amino acids: CASSYGQGYGYTF. DNA for the CDR3: TGCGCCAGCAGTTATGGACAGGGCTATGGCTACACCTTC.

This clone was recorded only once. The chain couples TRBV9 to TRBJ1-3; TRBD1 is a possible D gene (6 bases). The V end was cut by 4 bases, the J end by 0 bases, with 11 bases between. Germline assignment: CDR1 SGDLS and CDR2 YYNGEE. The CDR3 totals 15 residues. In nucleotides, the CDR3 is TGTGCCAGCAGCCAGGGGCACCTCTCTGGAAACACCATATATTTT. Translating gives CASSQGHLSGNTIYF.

The rearrangement uses TRBV5-1 and TRBJ2-7, with D possibly matching TRBD1 (6 bases). Trimming removed 1 base at V and 3 bases at J, with 14 bases between. Germline V gives CDR1 SGHRS, CDR2 YFSETQ. The CDR3 extends over 15 amino acids. The DNA of the CDR3 is TGCGCCAGCAGCTTGTGGCAAGGGGGAAACTACGAGCAGTACTTC. Protein: CASSLWQGGNYEQYF.